Following are 25 T cell receptor beta chains from one sample sequenced in a study of blood T cell repertoires in COVID-19. Data came from immunoSEQ multiplex PCR; TCRdb stores just in-frame clones and leaves some out. There are some 140,000 clones in the sample; about three quarters occur only once, and around 13% lies in the top ten. The sequenced material came from peripheral blood. These receptors were taken from a man older than 75 with acute or convalescent COVID-19.

The chain couples TRBV7-9 to TRBJ2-6; D possibly corresponds to TRBD1 (6 bases). This CDR3 is built from 16 residues. Germline V gene lookup returns CDR1 SEHNR and CDR2 FQNEAQ (reference sequence). V dropped 10 bases and J dropped 1 base, with 17 bases sitting between them. CDR3 in amino acids: CATRDNGLSGANVLTF. CDR3 nucleotides: TGTGCCACCCGGGACAATGGGCTTTCTGGGGCCAACGTCCTGACTTTC.

The chain has TRBV6-6 and TRBJ1-5; TRBD1 matches at 7 bases. Losses at the gene ends were 2 bases for V and 7 bases for J; bases not matched to a gene: 8. The CDR3 is 15 residues long. The germline V gene has CDR1 MNHNY and CDR2 SVGAGI (reference sequence). The CDR3 loop reads CASSYPTGFGQPQHF. CDR3 DNA sequence: TGTGCCAGCAGTTACCCGACAGGGTTCGGGCAGCCCCAGCATTTT.

The chain joins TRBV10-3 to TRBJ2-2; 7 bases fit TRBD1. V lost 3 bases to trimming and J lost 2 bases; unmatched junction nucleotides: 9. The CDR3 loop spans 17 amino acids. Germline values: CDR1 ENHRY, CDR2 SYGVKD. The CDR3 nucleotides read TGTGCCATCAGTGATTTCGTCGGGACAGTTAACACCGGGGAGCTGTTTTTT. Encoded protein: CAISDFVGTVNTGELFF.

The rearrangement joins TRBV18 to TRBJ2-7, with 8 bases that match TRBD2. The CDR3 totals 16 residues. Germline CDR1 is KGHSH and CDR2 is LQKENI. J was trimmed by 2 bases and V by 6 bases; bases with no gene match: 12. CDR3 in DNA: TGTGCCAGCTCGCCCGGGGTAGCGGGGCACGCCTACGAGCAGTACTTC. Amino acids: CASSPGVAGHAYEQYF.

The rearrangement uses TRBV6-5 and TRBJ1-5; TRBD1 is a possible D gene (6 bases). V was pared by 6 bases and J by 2 bases, with 11 bases between. The germline CDR1 and CDR2 sequences are MNHEY and SVGAGI. CDR3 length: 14 amino acids. The CDR3 DNA sequence: TGTGCCAGCAGGAGACAGGTAGGCAATCAGCCCCAGCATTTT. Amino acid sequence: CASRRQVGNQPQHF.

The chain uses TRBV5-1 and TRBJ1-2, with 10 bases matching TRBD1. The CDR3 runs 15 residues. Germline CDR1 SGHRS, CDR2 YFSETQ. V gave up 3 bases and J gave up 6 bases; unmatched junction bases: 8. The CDR3: CASSWGGQGGHGYTF. Written as DNA, the CDR3 is TGCGCCAGCAGCTGGGGCGGACAGGGGGGGCATGGCTACACCTTC.

As concerns this clone: One end of the junction fails to match germline, which may point to a read error. This sequence joins TRBV20-1 and TRBJ1-4; D may be TRBD1 (6 bases). The CDR3 runs 9 residues. CDR1 DFQATT and CDR2 SNEGSKA come from the germline V gene (reference sequence). The CDR3 protein is CSAAPGHSF. CDR3 DNA: TGCAGTGCTGCTCCGGGACACTCATTT.

This chain uses TRBV6-4 with TRBJ1-2; the D gene is possibly TRBD1 (6 bases). The CDR3 is 15 amino acids. Trimming cost V 2 bases and J 7 bases, with 17 bases left between them. CDR1 and CDR2 from the germline V gene are MRHNA and SNTAGT. CDR3 residues: CASSDGRGGLRGYTF. The DNA for the CDR3 is TGTGCCAGCAGTGACGGTCGCGGGGGGCTGCGTGGCTACACCTTC.

The chain links TRBV9 to TRBJ2-2, with D perhaps matching TRBD1 (6 bases). CDR1 is SGDLS and CDR2 is YYNGEE in the germline V gene. The length of the CDR3 is 13 residues. V was trimmed by 6 bases and J by 4 bases, leaving 10 bases between them. For the CDR3, the DNA is TGTGCCAGCACCAGGGGTGGCACCGGGGAGCTGTTTTTT. Protein: CASTRGGTGELFF.

The rearrangement joins TRBV7-8 to TRBJ2-7; tentatively, D is TRBD2 (6 bases). The CDR3 covers 14 residues. Germline CDR1 and CDR2: SGHVS and FQNEAQ. The V end lost 7 bases, the J end lost 1 base, and 14 bases lay between the germline ends. In DNA form, the CDR3 reads TGTGCCAGCACCCGAGGGACTCTTTCCTACGAGCAGTACTTC. It encodes CASTRGTLSYEQYF.

The chain has TRBV28 and TRBJ1-4, with TRBD1 matching 7 bases. This CDR3 has 14 amino acids. Germline CDR1 is MDHEN and CDR2 is SYDVKM. V gave up 6 bases and J gave up 6 bases; unmatched junction bases: 7. The CDR3 nucleotides are TGTGCCAGCAGGGCGGGACAGCGACATGAAAAACTGTTTTTT. Protein: CASRAGQRHEKLFF. Full variable domain (rest looked up from reference TRBV28 and TRBJ1-4): DVKVTQSSRYLVKRTGEKVFLECVQDMDHENMFWYRQDPGLGLRLIYFSYDVKMKEKGDIPEGYSVSREKKERFSLILESASTNQTSMYLCASRAGQRHEKLFFGSGTQLSVL.

This chain uses TRBV7-2 with TRBJ2-7, with D perhaps TRBD2 (6 bases). Germline loops: CDR1 SGHTA, CDR2 FQGNSA. CDR3 length: 13 amino acids. Trimming shortened V by 5 bases and J by 4 bases, and 12 bases separated the two germline ends. CDR3 in DNA: TGTGCCAGCAGCCCGGGGGTCCGGTACGAGCAGTACTTC. Residues: CASSPGVRYEQYF. Filled out from reference TRBV7-2 and TRBJ2-7, the complete variable domain reads GAGVSQSPSNKVTEKGKDVELRCDPISGHTALYWYRQSLGQGLEFLIYFQGNSAPDKSGLPSDRFSAERTGGSVSTLTIQRTQQEDSAVYLCASSPGVRYEQYFGPGTRLTVT.

This chain connects TRBV5-5 to TRBJ1-5; 7 nucleotides align to TRBD1. The CDR3 contains 15 residues. In germline, CDR1 is SGHKS, CDR2 YYEKEE (reference sequence). V was clipped by 3 bases and J by 8 bases; unmatched bases: 11. The CDR3 nucleotides are TGTGCCAGCAGCTCGGGACAGCTAGGGCGAGAGCCCCAGCATTTT. As protein: CASSSGQLGREPQHF.

The J gene is TRBJ1-3, the V gene TRBV11-1, with D uncertain. This CDR3 has 13 amino acids. The germline V gene encodes CDR1 SGHAT and CDR2 FQDESV (reference sequence). V lost 6 bases and J 0 bases, leaving 6 bases between the germline ends. CDR3: CASSLNSGNTIYF. The CDR3, as DNA: TGTGCCAGCAGTCTTAACTCTGGAAACACCATATATTTT. The variable domain in full, completed from reference TRBV11-1 and TRBJ1-3, reads EAEVAQSPRYKITEKSQAVAFWCDPISGHATLYWYRQILGQGPELLVQFQDESVVDDSQLPKDRFSAERLKGVDSTLKIQPAELGDSAMYLCASSLNSGNTIYFGEGSWLTVV.

The rearrangement uses TRBV28 and TRBJ1-3; no reliable D call. This CDR3 comprises 14 residues. Trimming cost V 5 bases and J 0 bases, with 8 bases left between them. The germline CDR1 and CDR2 sequences are MDHEN and SYDVKM. CDR3: CASSTESSGNTIYF. The CDR3 bases are TGTGCCAGCAGTACAGAAAGCTCTGGAAACACCATATATTTT. The full variable domain, in which reference TRBV28 and TRBJ1-3 provide the parts outside the CDR3, is DVKVTQSSRYLVKRTGEKVFLECVQDMDHENMFWYRQDPGLGLRLIYFSYDVKMKEKGDIPEGYSVSREKKERFSLILESASTNQTSMYLCASSTESSGNTIYFGEGSWLTVV.

The CDR3 reads CASSPIDRDDNEQFF. CDR3 DNA sequence: TGTGCCAGCAGCCCTATCGACAGGGACGACAATGAGCAGTTCTTC. The V call is TRBV7-7, the J call TRBJ2-1; 7 nucleotides agree with TRBD1. J gave up 5 bases and V 5 bases, and 9 bases lay outside the gene matches. Germline V lookup: CDR1 SSHAT, CDR2 FNYEAQ (reference sequence). CDR3 length equals 15 residues.

This clone came up a few times. The genes are TRBV7-6 and TRBJ2-2; the match to TRBD2 covers 8 bases. The CDR3 has 15 amino acids. Germline V CDR1 and CDR2: SGHVS, FNYEAQ. The J segment lost 3 bases and the V segment lost 3 bases, leaving 3 bases of the junction unmatched. The CDR3, as DNA: TGTGCCAGCAGCTTGGGACTAGTCGACACCGGGGAGCTGTTTTTT. It encodes CASSLGLVDTGELFF.

This clone was picked up one time. The J gene is TRBJ1-1, the V gene TRBV27; 8 nucleotides line up with TRBD1. The CDR3 spans 15 residues. Germline-derived CDR1 and CDR2 are MNHEY and SMNVEV (reference sequence). Losses at the gene ends were 5 bases for V and 1 base for J; bases not matched to a gene: 6. The DNA of the CDR3 is TGTGCCAGCAGTCCGTGGGACAGGACGAACACTGAAGCTTTCTTT. It translates to CASSPWDRTNTEAFF.

The chain has TRBV29-1 and TRBJ2-5; D perhaps matches TRBD1 (5 bases). CDR3 size: 12 residues. The V end lost 7 bases, the J end lost 5 bases, and 14 bases lay between the germline ends. From germline, CDR1 is SQVTM and CDR2 ANQGSEA. CDR3 region: CSALLSGETQYF. The CDR3 nucleotides are TGCAGCGCGCTACTATCAGGGGAGACCCAGTACTTC.

There are a few counts of this clone. The chain carries TRBV6-4 and TRBJ2-3; D gene ambiguous. The V gene lost 4 bases and the J gene lost 0 bases, with 5 bases spanning the gap. The CDR3 runs to 13 residues. CDR1 is MRHNA, CDR2 SNTAGT, per germline. The CDR3 nucleotides read TGTGCCAGCAGTGCTAGTAGCACAGATACGCAGTATTTT. Translated, it gives CASSASSTDTQYF.

J is TRBJ1-5 and V is TRBV24-1, with 7 bases identical to TRBD1. The J segment lost 4 bases and the V segment lost 3 bases, leaving 5 bases of the junction unmatched. The CDR3 length is 15 residues. Germline V gene lookup returns CDR1 KGHDR and CDR2 SFDVKD. CDR3 sequence (DNA): TGTGCCACCAGTGATGCGGACAGGCCTAATCAGCCCCAGCATTTT. It encodes CATSDADRPNQPQHF.

J is TRBJ1-2 and V is TRBV6-5; TRBD1 is a possible D gene (5 bases). CDR1 is MNHEY and CDR2 is SVGAGI in the germline V gene. This CDR3 region has 15 residues. V shed 4 bases and J shed 3 bases, with 15 bases lying between them. CDR3 amino acids: CASSSPRGEYYGYTF. The CDR3, as DNA: TGTGCCAGCAGTTCCCCCCGGGGGGAATACTATGGCTACACCTTC.

The genes are TRBV9 and TRBJ1-6; the D is unclear. There are 14 residues in the CDR3. V lost 4 bases and J 8 bases, leaving 13 bases between the germline ends. Germline CDR1 SGDLS, CDR2 YYNGEE. CDR3 nucleotide sequence: TGTGCCAGCAGCTCCCCACGGGAGGATTCACCCCTCCACTTT. It codes for CASSSPREDSPLHF.

This chain uses TRBV2 with TRBJ1-5; 9 positions match TRBD1. This CDR3 contains 14 residues. J gave up 9 bases and V 6 bases, and 9 bases lay outside the gene matches. Germline CDR1 SNHLY, CDR2 FYNNEI. The CDR3 reads CASRADRGVSPQHF. CDR3 bases: TGTGCCAGCAGGGCGGACAGGGGAGTATCGCCCCAGCATTTT.

The chain combines TRBV19 with TRBJ1-5, with D possibly matching TRBD1 (6 bases). This CDR3 has 16 amino acids. Trimming took off 2 bases at V and 1 base at J, with 12 bases between the two ends. The germline V gene has CDR1 LNHDA and CDR2 SQIVND (reference sequence). CDR3 sequence reads: CASSINPGQSNQPQHF. CDR3 coding DNA: TGTGCCAGTAGTATAAACCCGGGACAAAGCAATCAGCCCCAGCATTTT.